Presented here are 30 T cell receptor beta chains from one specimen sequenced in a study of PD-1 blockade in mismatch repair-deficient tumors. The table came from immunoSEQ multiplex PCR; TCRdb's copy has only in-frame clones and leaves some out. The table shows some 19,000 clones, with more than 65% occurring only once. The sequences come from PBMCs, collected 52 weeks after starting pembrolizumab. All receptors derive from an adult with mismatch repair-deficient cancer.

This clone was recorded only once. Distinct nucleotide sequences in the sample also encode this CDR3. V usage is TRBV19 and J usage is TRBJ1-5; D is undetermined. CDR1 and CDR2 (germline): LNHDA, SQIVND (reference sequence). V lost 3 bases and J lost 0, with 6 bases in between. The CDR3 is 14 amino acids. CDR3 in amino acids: CASSIRDSNQPQHF. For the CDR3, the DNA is TGTGCCAGTAGTATCCGGGATAGCAATCAGCCCCAGCATTTT.

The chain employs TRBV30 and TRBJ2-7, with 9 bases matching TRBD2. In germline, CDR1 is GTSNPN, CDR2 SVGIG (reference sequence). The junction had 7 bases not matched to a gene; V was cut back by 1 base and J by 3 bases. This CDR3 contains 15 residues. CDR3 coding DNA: TGTGCCTGGAGTGAGGCCATAGCGGGAGTCTACGAGCAGTACTTC. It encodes CAWSEAIAGVYEQYF.

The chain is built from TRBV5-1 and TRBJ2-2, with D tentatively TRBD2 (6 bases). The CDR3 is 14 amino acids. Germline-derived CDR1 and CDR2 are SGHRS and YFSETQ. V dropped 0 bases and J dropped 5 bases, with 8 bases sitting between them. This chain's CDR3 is CASSLEGGTGELFF. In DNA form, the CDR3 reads TGCGCCAGCAGCTTGGAGGGAGGAACCGGGGAGCTGTTTTTT.

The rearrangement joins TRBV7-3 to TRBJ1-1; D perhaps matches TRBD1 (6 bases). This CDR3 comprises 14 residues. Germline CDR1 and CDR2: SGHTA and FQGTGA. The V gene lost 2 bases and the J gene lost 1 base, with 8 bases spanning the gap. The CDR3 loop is CASSLGGPNTEAFF. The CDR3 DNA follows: TGTGCCAGCAGCTTAGGGGGCCCGAACACTGAAGCTTTCTTT.

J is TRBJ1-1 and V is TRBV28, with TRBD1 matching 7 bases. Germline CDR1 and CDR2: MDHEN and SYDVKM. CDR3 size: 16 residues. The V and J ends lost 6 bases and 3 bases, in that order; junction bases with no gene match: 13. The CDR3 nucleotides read TGTGCCAGCAGCCAGGACAGGTGGGGGGAAGACACTGAAGCTTTCTTT. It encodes CASSQDRWGEDTEAFF.

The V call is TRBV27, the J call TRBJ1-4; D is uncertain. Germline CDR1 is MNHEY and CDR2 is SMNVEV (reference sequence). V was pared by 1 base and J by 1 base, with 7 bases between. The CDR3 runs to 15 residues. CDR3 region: CASSLLSVTNEKLFF. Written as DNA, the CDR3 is TGTGCCAGCAGTTTATTGAGCGTAACTAATGAAAAACTGTTTTTT.

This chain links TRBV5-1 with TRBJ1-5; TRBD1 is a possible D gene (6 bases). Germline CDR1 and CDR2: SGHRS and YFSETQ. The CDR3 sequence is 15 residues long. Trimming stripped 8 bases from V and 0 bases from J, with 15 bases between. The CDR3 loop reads CARTGDRFSNQPQHF. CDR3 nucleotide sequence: TGCGCCAGGACCGGAGACAGGTTTAGCAATCAGCCCCAGCATTTT. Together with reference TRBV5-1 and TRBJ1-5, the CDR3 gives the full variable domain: KAGVTQTPRYLIKTRGQQVTLSCSPISGHRSVSWYQQTPGQGLQFLFEYFSETQRNKGNFPGRFSGRQFSNSRSEMNVSTLELGDSALYLCARTGDRFSNQPQHFGDGTRLSIL.

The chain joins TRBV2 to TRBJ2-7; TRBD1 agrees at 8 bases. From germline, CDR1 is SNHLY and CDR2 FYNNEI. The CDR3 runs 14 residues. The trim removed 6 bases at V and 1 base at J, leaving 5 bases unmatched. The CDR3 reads CASRIDRGSYEQYF. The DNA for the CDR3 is TGTGCCAGCAGGATTGACAGGGGATCCTACGAGCAGTACTTC.

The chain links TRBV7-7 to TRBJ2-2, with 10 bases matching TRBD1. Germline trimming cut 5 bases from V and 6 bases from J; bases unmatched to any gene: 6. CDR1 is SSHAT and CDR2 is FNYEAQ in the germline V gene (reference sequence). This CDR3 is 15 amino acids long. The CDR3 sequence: CASSRQGAVAGELFF. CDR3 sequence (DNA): TGTGCCAGCAGCAGACAGGGGGCTGTGGCCGGGGAGCTGTTTTTT.

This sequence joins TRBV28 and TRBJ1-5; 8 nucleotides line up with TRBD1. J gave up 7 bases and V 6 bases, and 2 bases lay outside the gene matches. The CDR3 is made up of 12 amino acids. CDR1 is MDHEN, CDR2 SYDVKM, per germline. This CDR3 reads CASRAGGQPQHF. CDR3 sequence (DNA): TGTGCCAGCAGGGCAGGGGGCCAGCCCCAGCATTTT.

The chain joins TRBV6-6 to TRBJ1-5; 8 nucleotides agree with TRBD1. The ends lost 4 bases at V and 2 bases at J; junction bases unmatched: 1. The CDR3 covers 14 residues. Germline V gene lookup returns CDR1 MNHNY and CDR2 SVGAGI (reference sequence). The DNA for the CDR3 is TGTGCCAGCAGTTGGGGACAGGGCAATCAGCCCCAGCATTTT. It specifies CASSWGQGNQPQHF.

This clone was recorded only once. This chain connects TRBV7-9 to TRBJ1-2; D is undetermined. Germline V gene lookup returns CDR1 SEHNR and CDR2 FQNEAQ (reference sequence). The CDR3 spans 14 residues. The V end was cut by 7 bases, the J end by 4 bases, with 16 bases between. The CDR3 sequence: CASNIDTIAYGYTF. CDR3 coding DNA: TGTGCCAGCAACATAGACACGATCGCCTATGGCTACACCTTC.

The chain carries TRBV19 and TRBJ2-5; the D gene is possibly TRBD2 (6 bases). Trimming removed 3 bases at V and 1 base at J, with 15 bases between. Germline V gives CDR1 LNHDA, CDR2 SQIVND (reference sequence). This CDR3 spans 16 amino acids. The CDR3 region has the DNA TGTGCCAGTAGTATCCGAGCGGAGGGTTCCCAAGAGACCCAGTACTTC. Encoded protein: CASSIRAEGSQETQYF.

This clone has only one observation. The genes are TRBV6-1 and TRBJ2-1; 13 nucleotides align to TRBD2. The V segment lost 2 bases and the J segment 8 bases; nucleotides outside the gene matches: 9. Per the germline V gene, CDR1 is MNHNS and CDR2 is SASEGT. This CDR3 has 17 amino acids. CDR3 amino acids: CASSEKKTSGRFDEQFF. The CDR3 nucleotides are TGTGCCAGCAGTGAAAAAAAGACTAGCGGGAGGTTCGATGAGCAGTTCTTC.

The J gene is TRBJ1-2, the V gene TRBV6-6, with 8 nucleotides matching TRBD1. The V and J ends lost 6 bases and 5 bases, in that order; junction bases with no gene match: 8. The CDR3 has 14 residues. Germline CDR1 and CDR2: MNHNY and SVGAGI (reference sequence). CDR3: CASRRSQGEYGYTF. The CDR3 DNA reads TGTGCCAGCAGGCGCTCACAGGGGGAGTATGGCTACACCTTC.

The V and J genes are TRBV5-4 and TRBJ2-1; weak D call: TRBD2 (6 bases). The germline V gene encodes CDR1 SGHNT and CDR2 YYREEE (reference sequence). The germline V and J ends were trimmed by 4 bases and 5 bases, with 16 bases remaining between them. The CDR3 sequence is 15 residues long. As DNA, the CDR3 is TGTGCCAGCAGCACCTATCTCGGCGGGAACAATGAGCAGTTCTTC. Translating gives CASSTYLGGNNEQFF.

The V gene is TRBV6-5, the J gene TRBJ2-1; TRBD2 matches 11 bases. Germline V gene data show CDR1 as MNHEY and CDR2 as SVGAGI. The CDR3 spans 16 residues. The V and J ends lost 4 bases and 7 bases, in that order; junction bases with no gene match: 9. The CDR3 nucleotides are TGTGCCAGCAGTTTACTTAGCGGGAGGGCCAAGAATGAGCAGTTCTTC. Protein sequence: CASSLLSGRAKNEQFF.

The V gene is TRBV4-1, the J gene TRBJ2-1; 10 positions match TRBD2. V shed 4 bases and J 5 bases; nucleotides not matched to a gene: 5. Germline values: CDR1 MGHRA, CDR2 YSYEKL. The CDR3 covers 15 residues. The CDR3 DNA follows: TGCGCCAGCAGCCCTGGGACTAGCGATCACAATGAGCAGTTCTTC. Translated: CASSPGTSDHNEQFF.

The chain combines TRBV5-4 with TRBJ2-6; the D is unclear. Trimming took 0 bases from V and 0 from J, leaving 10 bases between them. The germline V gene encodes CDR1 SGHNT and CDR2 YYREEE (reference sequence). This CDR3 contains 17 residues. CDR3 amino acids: CASSLAGRNSGANVLTF. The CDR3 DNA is TGTGCCAGCAGCTTGGCTGGCAGAAACTCTGGGGCCAACGTCCTGACTTTC.

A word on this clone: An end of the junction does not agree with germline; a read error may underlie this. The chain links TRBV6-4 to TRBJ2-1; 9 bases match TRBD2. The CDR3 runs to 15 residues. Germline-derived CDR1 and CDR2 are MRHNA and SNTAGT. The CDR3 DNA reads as TGTGCCAGCGGTGAACCAGCGGGAGGCCCCAATGAGCAGTTCTTC. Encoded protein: CASGEPAGGPNEQFF.

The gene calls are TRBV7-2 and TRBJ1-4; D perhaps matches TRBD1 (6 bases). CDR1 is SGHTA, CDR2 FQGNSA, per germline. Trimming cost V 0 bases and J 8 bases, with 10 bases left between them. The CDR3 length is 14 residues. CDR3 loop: CASSLAGAREKLFF. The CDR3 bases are TGTGCCAGCAGCTTAGCGGGGGCTAGGGAAAAACTGTTTTTT.

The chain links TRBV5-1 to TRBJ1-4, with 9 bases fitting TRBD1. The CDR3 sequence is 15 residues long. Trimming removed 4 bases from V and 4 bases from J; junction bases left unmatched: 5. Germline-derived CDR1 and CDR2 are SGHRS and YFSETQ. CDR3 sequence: CASSTGQGSNEKLFF. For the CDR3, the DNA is TGCGCCAGCAGCACGGGACAGGGAAGTAATGAAAAACTGTTTTTT.

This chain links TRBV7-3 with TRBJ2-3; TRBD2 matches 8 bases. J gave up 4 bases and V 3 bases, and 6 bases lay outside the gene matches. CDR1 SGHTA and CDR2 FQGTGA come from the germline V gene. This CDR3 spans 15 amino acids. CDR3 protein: CASSFSAGAADTQYF. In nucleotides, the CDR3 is TGTGCCAGCAGCTTCTCAGCGGGAGCCGCAGATACGCAGTATTTT.

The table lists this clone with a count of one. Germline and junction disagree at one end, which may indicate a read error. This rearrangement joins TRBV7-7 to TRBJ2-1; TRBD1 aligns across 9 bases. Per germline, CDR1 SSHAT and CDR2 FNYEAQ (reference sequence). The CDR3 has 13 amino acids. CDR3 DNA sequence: TGTGCTAGCAGTCCCGACAGGGGGTATGAGCAGTTCTTC. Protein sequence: CASSPDRGYEQFF.

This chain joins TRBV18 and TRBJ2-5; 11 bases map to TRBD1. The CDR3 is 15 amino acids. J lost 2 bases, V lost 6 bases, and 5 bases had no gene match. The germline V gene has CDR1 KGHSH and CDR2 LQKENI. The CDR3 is CASSGGQGGQETQYF. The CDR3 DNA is TGTGCCAGCTCCGGGGGACAGGGGGGACAAGAGACCCAGTACTTC.

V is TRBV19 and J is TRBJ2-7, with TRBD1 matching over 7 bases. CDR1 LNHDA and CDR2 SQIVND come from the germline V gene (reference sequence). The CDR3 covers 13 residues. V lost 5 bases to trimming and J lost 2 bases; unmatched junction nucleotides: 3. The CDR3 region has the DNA TGTGCCAGTAGTCCGGGACAGCCCTACGAGCAGTACTTC. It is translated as CASSPGQPYEQYF.

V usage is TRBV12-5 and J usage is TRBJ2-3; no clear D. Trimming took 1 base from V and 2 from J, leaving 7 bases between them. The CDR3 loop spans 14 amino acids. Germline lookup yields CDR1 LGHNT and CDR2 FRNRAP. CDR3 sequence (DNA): TGTGCTAGTGGTTTGGGCCTGGCCACAGATACGCAGTATTTT. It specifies CASGLGLATDTQYF.

The CDR3 sequence: CATSEMVRDRLRETQYF. Here the CDR3 DNA reads TGTGCCACCAGCGAAATGGTCCGGGACAGATTAAGGGAGACCCAGTACTTC. V is TRBV15 and J is TRBJ2-5; 7 bases align to TRBD1. The ends lost 5 bases at V and 5 bases at J; junction bases unmatched: 17. CDR3 length: 17 amino acids. Germline V gene data show CDR1 as LNHNV and CDR2 as YYDKDF (reference sequence). Full variable domain (remainder filled in from reference TRBV15 and TRBJ2-5): DAMVIQNPRYQVTQFGKPVTLSCSQTLNHNVMYWYQQKSSQAPKLLFHYYDKDFNNEADTPDNFQSRRPNTSFCFLDIRSPGLGDTAMYLCATSEMVRDRLRETQYFGPGTRLLVL.

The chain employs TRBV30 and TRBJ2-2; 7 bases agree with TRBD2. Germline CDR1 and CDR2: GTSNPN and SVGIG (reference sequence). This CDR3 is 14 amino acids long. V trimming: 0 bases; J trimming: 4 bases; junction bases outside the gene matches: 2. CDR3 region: CAWSVGRATGELFF. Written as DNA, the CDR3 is TGTGCCTGGAGTGTAGGGAGGGCCACCGGGGAGCTGTTTTTT.

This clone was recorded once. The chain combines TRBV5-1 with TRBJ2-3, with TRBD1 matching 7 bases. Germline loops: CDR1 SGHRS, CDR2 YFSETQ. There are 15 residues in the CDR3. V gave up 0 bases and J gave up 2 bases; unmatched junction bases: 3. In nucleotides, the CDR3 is TGCGCCAGCAGCTTGGGACAGGGCCCCACAGATACGCAGTATTTT. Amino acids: CASSLGQGPTDTQYF.